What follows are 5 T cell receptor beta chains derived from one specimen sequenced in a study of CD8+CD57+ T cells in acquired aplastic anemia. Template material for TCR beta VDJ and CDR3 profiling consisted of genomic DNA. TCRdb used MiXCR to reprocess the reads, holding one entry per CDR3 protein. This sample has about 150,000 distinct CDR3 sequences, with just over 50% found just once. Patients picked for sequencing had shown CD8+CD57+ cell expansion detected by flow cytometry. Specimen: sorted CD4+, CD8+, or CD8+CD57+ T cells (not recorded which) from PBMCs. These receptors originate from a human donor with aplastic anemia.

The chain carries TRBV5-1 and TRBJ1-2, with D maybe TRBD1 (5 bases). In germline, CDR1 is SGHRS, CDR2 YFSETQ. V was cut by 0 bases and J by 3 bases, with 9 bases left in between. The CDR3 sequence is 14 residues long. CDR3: CASSLVDSDYGYTF. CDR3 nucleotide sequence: TGCGCCAGCAGCTTGGTTGACAGCGACTATGGCTACACCTTC.

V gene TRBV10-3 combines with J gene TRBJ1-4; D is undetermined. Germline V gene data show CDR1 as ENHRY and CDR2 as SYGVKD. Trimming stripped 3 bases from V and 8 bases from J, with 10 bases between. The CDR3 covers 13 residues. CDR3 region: CAISEPGREKLFF. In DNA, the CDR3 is TGTGCCATCAGTGAACCGGGCCGCGAAAAACTGTTTTTT.

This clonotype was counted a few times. The CDR3 DNA sequence: TGTGCCAGCAGTGACCAGACAGACCAAGAGACCCAGTACTTC. This translates into CASSDQTDQETQYF. The chain joins TRBV25-1 to TRBJ2-5; a possible D gene is TRBD1 (5 bases). This CDR3 region has 14 residues. Germline V gives CDR1 MGHDK, CDR2 SYGVNS. Trimming cost V 3 bases and J 0 bases, with 8 bases left between them.

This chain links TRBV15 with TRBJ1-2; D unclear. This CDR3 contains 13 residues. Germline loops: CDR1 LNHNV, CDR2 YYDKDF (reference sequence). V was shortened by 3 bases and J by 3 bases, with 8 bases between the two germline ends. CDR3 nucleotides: TGTGCCACCAGCAGCGGGGAAGACTATGGCTACACCTTC. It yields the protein CATSSGEDYGYTF.

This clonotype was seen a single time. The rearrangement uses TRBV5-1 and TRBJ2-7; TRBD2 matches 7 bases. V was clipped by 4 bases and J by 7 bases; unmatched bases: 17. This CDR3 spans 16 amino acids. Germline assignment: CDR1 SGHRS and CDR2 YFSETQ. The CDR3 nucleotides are TGCGCCAGCAGCGGGTCGAGCGGGATGTCCGGGGGGGAGCAGTACTTC. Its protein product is CASSGSSGMSGGEQYF.